The 22 T cell receptor beta chains given below trace back to one sample, sequenced in a study of regulatory and conventional T cells in RAG deficiency. Using immunoSEQ multiplex PCR, the repertoire was profiled, and TCRdb retains in-frame clones only, with some absent. The sample holds around 29,000 clones, 96% seen once. Genomic DNA came from blood conventional CD4+ T cells gated CD25-low CD127-high. This same sample was also taken into another study, of regulatory T cells. Per that paper: Amplification used 52 TRBV primers and 13 TRBJ primers.

The sample consisted of CD25- CD4+ T cells sorted from blood. The receptors stem from a human donor in good health.

The chain carries TRBV4-3 and TRBJ2-5; TRBD1 agrees at 10 bases. Per the germline V gene, CDR1 is LGHNA and CDR2 is YSLEER. V trimming: 2 bases; J trimming: 1 base; junction bases outside the gene matches: 1. The CDR3 is 15 amino acids. The CDR3 protein is CASSQRQGAQETQYF. DNA for the CDR3: TGCGCCAGCAGCCAAAGACAGGGGGCCCAAGAGACCCAGTACTTC.

V gene TRBV7-3 combines with J gene TRBJ2-7, with TRBD1 matching 10 bases. The germline CDR1 and CDR2 sequences are SGHTA and FQGTGA. The ends lost 5 bases at V and 0 bases at J; junction bases unmatched: 4. The CDR3 is made up of 15 amino acids. The CDR3 loop is CASSPGQGISYEQYF. DNA for the CDR3: TGTGCCAGCAGCCCGGGACAGGGGATCTCCTACGAGCAGTACTTC. The full variable domain, rest sourced from reference TRBV7-3 and TRBJ2-7, is GAGVSQTPSNKVTEKGKYVELRCDPISGHTALYWYRQSLGQGPEFLIYFQGTGAADDSGLPNDRFFAVRPEGSVSTLKIQRTERGDSAVYLCASSPGQGISYEQYFGPGTRLTVT.

As regards this clone: At one end, the junction sequence differs from germline, possibly due to a read error. This chain links TRBV11-2 with TRBJ2-7; 8 nucleotides agree with TRBD2. Germline V gene sequence: CDR1 SGHAT, CDR2 FQNNGV. The CDR3 has 16 amino acids. The CDR3 region has the DNA TGTGCCAGCAGCAGCATGAAGGCTAGCGGGTCCTTCGAGCAGTACTTC. Amino acids: CASSSMKASGSFEQYF. Full variable domain (rest looked up from reference TRBV11-2 and TRBJ2-7): EAGVAQSPRYKIIEKRQSVAFWCNPISGHATLYWYQQILGQGPKLLIQFQNNGVVDDSQLPKDRFSAERLKGVDSTLKIQPAKLEDSAVYLCASSSMKASGSFEQYFGPGTRLTVT.

V is TRBV11-2 and J is TRBJ2-1; 10 bases are shared with TRBD2. V lost 0 bases and J lost 6; bases outside the gene matches: 8. This CDR3 is built from 17 residues. Germline CDR1 SGHAT, CDR2 FQNNGV. The CDR3 sequence is CASSLDVTSGATNEQFF. The DNA of the CDR3 is TGTGCCAGCAGCTTAGACGTAACTAGCGGGGCCACCAATGAGCAGTTCTTC.

This chain uses TRBV7-6 with TRBJ2-6; no reliable D call. Trimming removed 5 bases at V and 0 bases at J, with 8 bases between. The CDR3 sequence is 15 residues long. CDR1 and CDR2 (germline): SGHVS, FNYEAQ. CDR3 coding DNA: TGTGCCAGCAGCAAAATTAACTCTGGGGCCAACGTCCTGACTTTC. The encoded protein is CASSKINSGANVLTF.

In regard to this clone: At one of its ends the junction is not consistent with the germline gene, which may arise from a read error. The V call is TRBV5-1, the J call TRBJ2-2; possibly TRBD2 for D (6 bases). Germline CDR1 SGHRS, CDR2 YFSETQ. The CDR3 is made up of 16 amino acids. Here the CDR3 reads CASSLEVAGYTGELVF. The CDR3 nucleotides are TGCGCCAGCAGCTTGGAAGTTGCGGGGTACACCGGGGAGCTGGTTTTT.

The V gene is TRBV19, the J gene TRBJ1-2; 7 bases map to TRBD1. J gave up 4 bases and V 6 bases, and 14 bases lay outside the gene matches. The CDR3 contains 16 residues. CDR1 is LNHDA and CDR2 is SQIVND in the germline V gene (reference sequence). The CDR3 region has the DNA TGTGCCAGTAGCCAGGCAGGGGGACCTCCGCCCTATGGCTACACCTTC. Amino acids: CASSQAGGPPPYGYTF.

The V gene is TRBV6-4, the J gene TRBJ2-1, with 7 bases identical to TRBD2. The CDR3 totals 15 residues. Germline-derived CDR1 and CDR2 are MRHNA and SNTAGT. With 6 bases clipped from V and 0 bases from J, the junction kept 5 bases outside the gene matches. The CDR3 nucleotides are TGTGCCAGCAGACGGGGGGTCGGCTCCTACAATGAGCAGTTCTTC. It is translated as CASRRGVGSYNEQFF.

The gene calls are TRBV29-1 and TRBJ1-5; D uncertain. Trimming pared 6 bases from V and 0 bases from J, leaving 6 bases between. The CDR3 sequence is 12 residues long. CDR1 and CDR2 from the germline V gene are SQVTM and ANQGSEA. This CDR3 reads CSVQTSNQPQHF. The CDR3 DNA sequence: TGCAGCGTACAAACTAGCAATCAGCCCCAGCATTTT.

J is TRBJ1-2 and V is TRBV19; possibly TRBD1 for D (5 bases). Germline CDR1 and CDR2: LNHDA and SQIVND (reference sequence). The CDR3 sequence is 14 residues long. The germline V and J ends were trimmed by 6 bases and 5 bases, with 16 bases remaining between them. CDR3 bases: TGTGCCAGTAGCACGACAGAAATCTCATATGGCTACACCTTC. This encodes CASSTTEISYGYTF. The full variable domain, rest sourced from reference TRBV19 and TRBJ1-2, is DGGITQSPKYLFRKEGQNVTLSCEQNLNHDAMYWYRQDPGQGLRLIYYSQIVNDFQKGDIAEGYSVSREKKESFPLTVTSAQKNPTAFYLCASSTTEISYGYTFGSGTRLTVV.

The chain uses TRBV5-4 and TRBJ1-1, with TRBD1 identical over 12 bases. V lost 4 bases and J lost 5; bases outside the gene matches: 9. Germline CDR1 is SGHNT and CDR2 is YYREEE (reference sequence). This CDR3 contains 16 residues. The CDR3 here is CASSLGQGALFTEAFF. The CDR3 region has the DNA TGTGCCAGCAGCCTGGGACAGGGGGCACTTTTTACTGAAGCTTTCTTT.

The DNA of the CDR3 is TGCGCCAGCAAAACTGAACAGGGGGCGGGTGAGACCCAGTACTTC. Protein: CASKTEQGAGETQYF. The chain has TRBV10-2 and TRBJ2-5, with 9 bases matching TRBD1. Germline V gives CDR1 WSHSY, CDR2 SAAADI. V shed 7 bases and J 5 bases; nucleotides not matched to a gene: 11. The CDR3 spans 15 residues.

This chain connects TRBV20-1 to TRBJ2-5, with D unresolved. From germline, CDR1 is DFQATT and CDR2 SNEGSKA (reference sequence). This CDR3 is 11 amino acids long. V gave up 5 bases and J gave up 7 bases, with 11 bases separating them. DNA for the CDR3: TGCAGTGCTTCTATGAGGTCGACCCAGTACTTC. It translates to CSASMRSTQYF.

The chain uses TRBV19 and TRBJ2-7; D possibly corresponds to TRBD1 (5 bases). The length of the CDR3 is 16 residues. V dropped 4 bases and J dropped 0 bases, with 16 bases sitting between them. Per germline, CDR1 LNHDA and CDR2 SQIVND (reference sequence). The CDR3 DNA sequence: TGTGCCAGTAGTACGATTCAGGGTAGGGGCTCCTACGAGCAGTACTTC. It is translated as CASSTIQGRGSYEQYF.

The rearrangement joins TRBV7-2 to TRBJ1-5; D perhaps matches TRBD1 (5 bases). Germline V gives CDR1 SGHTA, CDR2 FQGNSA. The CDR3 loop spans 16 amino acids. The germline V and J ends were trimmed by 0 bases and 0 bases, with 9 bases remaining between them. The CDR3 region has the DNA TGTGCCAGCAGCTTAGCGCCGGGGGATAGCAATCAGCCCCAGCATTTT. Its translation: CASSLAPGDSNQPQHF.

V and J are TRBV6-5 and TRBJ1-3; D is uncertain. The CDR3 is 15 residues long. V was clipped by 8 bases and J by 3 bases, with 17 bases between them. Germline V gene lookup returns CDR1 MNHEY and CDR2 SVGAGI. The CDR3 nucleotides are TGTGCCAGCGGATTCCCAGGAGGTGGTGGAAACACCATATATTTT. Translation: CASGFPGGGGNTIYF.

This sequence joins TRBV15 and TRBJ1-5, with D possibly being TRBD1 (6 bases). There are 17 residues in the CDR3. Germline V lookup: CDR1 LNHNV, CDR2 YYDKDF (reference sequence). The V end was cut by 5 bases, the J end by 9 bases, with 26 bases between. The CDR3 DNA follows: TGTGCCACCAGCTCCAGCCCCCTACAGGGTTGGGCGAGGCCCCAGCATTTT. Amino acid sequence: CATSSSPLQGWARPQHF.

J is TRBJ1-2 and V is TRBV5-1, with 8 bases fitting TRBD1. After removal of 3 bases from V and 4 bases from J, the junction contained 8 bases not matched to a gene. This CDR3 comprises 15 residues. The V gene's germline CDR1 is SGHRS and CDR2 YFSETQ. CDR3 region: CASSSDGQGVYGYTF. The DNA of the CDR3 is TGCGCCAGCAGCTCGGATGGACAGGGCGTCTATGGCTACACCTTC.

The chain has TRBV2 and TRBJ1-5; D remains unclear. This CDR3 comprises 12 residues. Germline V gives CDR1 SNHLY, CDR2 FYNNEI. The ends were cut back, 6 bases at V and 3 bases at J, with 6 bases in the middle. The CDR3 nucleotides are TGTGCCAGCAGGCAGAACAATCAGCCCCAGCATTTT. Its translation is CASRQNNQPQHF. The full variable domain, its missing parts supplied by reference TRBV2 and TRBJ1-5, is EPEVTQTPSHQVTQMGQEVILRCVPISNHLYFYWYRQILGQKVEFLVSFYNNEISEKSEIFDDQFSVERPDGSNFTLKIRSTKLEDSAMYFCASRQNNQPQHFGDGTRLSIL.

This clone was seen a single time. The CDR3 DNA is TGTGCCAGCAGCAAAGAACAGGGGGCCCGAAACACTGAAGCTTTCTTT. Encoded protein: CASSKEQGARNTEAFF. This chain uses TRBV21-1 with TRBJ1-1; TRBD1 is the table's D call, not checked against the DNA. TRBV21-1 is designated a pseudogene. This CDR3 has 16 amino acids.

This chain joins TRBV6-1 and TRBJ2-1, with 14 bases matching TRBD2. The CDR3 is 15 residues long. The germline CDR1 and CDR2 sequences are MNHNS and SASEGT. V was clipped by 8 bases and J by 7 bases; unmatched bases: 7. In DNA, the CDR3 is TGTGCCAGCTCATGGGGGACTAGCGGGAGTAATGAGCAGTTCTTC. Translated: CASSWGTSGSNEQFF.

The chain is built from TRBV6-1 and TRBJ1-1, with D perhaps matching TRBD1 (6 bases). Per the germline V gene, CDR1 is MNHNS and CDR2 is SASEGT. V was shortened by 4 bases and J by 11 bases, with 20 bases between the two germline ends. CDR3 length: 14 amino acids. The CDR3 sequence: CASSGLTTGLFAFF. The CDR3 DNA reads as TGTGCCAGCAGTGGTTTGACCACAGGGCTCTTCGCTTTCTTT.